The 21 T cell receptor beta chains in this list originate from one sample, sequenced in a study of cytomegalovirus exposure and HLA in healthy donors. With 60 Vbeta and 13 Jbeta primers, the PCR was carried out. Method: immunoSEQ multiplex PCR; TCRdb's copy keeps in-frame clones and lacks some. Among 120,000 or so clones, 65% to 85% were seen once, and the ten largest hold over 0.2%. Sequenced sample: PBMCs. These receptors came from a man between 45 and 60 years old in good health and CMV-seronegative.

DNA for the CDR3: TGTGCCAGCAGCACCCTAGCGGGGGAGGGGGGAGATACGCAGTATTTT. It yields the protein CASSTLAGEGGDTQYF. The J gene is TRBJ2-3, the V gene TRBV9; 10 nucleotides line up with TRBD2. This CDR3 contains 16 residues. V was pared by 4 bases and J by 5 bases, with 10 bases of the junction left unmatched. Per the germline V gene, CDR1 is SGDLS and CDR2 is YYNGEE.

The chain couples TRBV19 to TRBJ2-5; TRBD1 is a possible D gene (5 bases). Germline V lookup: CDR1 LNHDA, CDR2 SQIVND (reference sequence). The CDR3 spans 18 residues. The germline V and J ends were trimmed by 1 base and 3 bases, with 21 bases remaining between them. CDR3: CASSIGGTGAPGEETQYF. In nucleotides, the CDR3 is TGTGCCAGTAGTATAGGGGGAACAGGTGCCCCTGGGGAAGAGACCCAGTACTTC.

The chain is built from TRBV28 and TRBJ2-7; D gene uncertain. Trimming shortened V by 5 bases and J by 2 bases, and 10 bases separated the two germline ends. CDR1 and CDR2 from the germline V gene are MDHEN and SYDVKM. The CDR3 extends over 13 amino acids. CDR3 amino acids: CASSLRNPYEQYF. The CDR3, as DNA: TGTGCCAGCAGTCTGCGGAACCCCTACGAGCAGTACTTC. Full variable domain (missing parts from reference TRBV28 and TRBJ2-7): DVKVTQSSRYLVKRTGEKVFLECVQDMDHENMFWYRQDPGLGLRLIYFSYDVKMKEKGDIPEGYSVSREKKERFSLILESASTNQTSMYLCASSLRNPYEQYFGPGTRLTVT.

The rearrangement links TRBV6-1 to TRBJ2-1, with D tentatively TRBD2 (6 bases). This CDR3 is 15 amino acids long. Trimming pared 0 bases from V and 10 bases from J, leaving 16 bases between. Germline V gives CDR1 MNHNS, CDR2 SASEGT. CDR3 amino acids: CASSEAGGLRCEQFF. CDR3 DNA sequence: TGTGCCAGCAGTGAAGCGGGAGGTTTACGGTGCGAGCAGTTCTTC.

V is TRBV27 and J is TRBJ2-2; D gene uncertain. The CDR3 spans 15 residues. Germline V gene lookup returns CDR1 MNHEY and CDR2 SMNVEV (reference sequence). V was clipped by 7 bases and J by 3 bases, with 15 bases between them. The CDR3 here is CASTPQSAHTGELFF. The CDR3, as DNA: TGTGCCAGCACCCCTCAGAGCGCCCACACCGGGGAGCTGTTTTTT.

V is TRBV30 and J is TRBJ2-3; TRBD2 might be the D (6 bases). The CDR3 totals 15 residues. V lost 1 base and J 4 bases, leaving 15 bases between the germline ends. CDR1 and CDR2 from the germline V gene are GTSNPN and SVGIG (reference sequence). DNA for the CDR3: TGTGCCTGGAGTGCCAATAGCGGAGTCGCAGATACGCAGTATTTT. Its translation is CAWSANSGVADTQYF.

This chain uses TRBV20-1 with TRBJ2-3; D is ambiguous. CDR1 is DFQATT, CDR2 SNEGSKA, per germline (reference sequence). Trimming took 5 bases from V and 6 from J, leaving 6 bases between them. This CDR3 is 10 amino acids long. The CDR3 DNA is TGCAGTGCTGGCATGGATACGCAGTATTTT. Translating gives CSAGMDTQYF.

This clone turned up a few times. V gene TRBV27 combines with J gene TRBJ2-1; 9 bases are a match to TRBD1. The germline gives CDR1 MNHEY, CDR2 SMNVEV (reference sequence). The CDR3 runs 15 residues. The ends lost 7 bases at V and 9 bases at J; junction bases unmatched: 13. The CDR3: CASTRPGQGVGEQFF. The CDR3, as DNA: TGTGCCAGCACGCGTCCGGGACAGGGTGTAGGTGAGCAGTTCTTC.

This rearrangement joins TRBV10-3 to TRBJ2-1; 7 positions agree with TRBD1. The germline CDR1 and CDR2 sequences are ENHRY and SYGVKD. V was clipped by 10 bases and J by 5 bases; unmatched bases: 8. This CDR3 contains 13 residues. Here the CDR3 reads CATGQAPNNEQFF. DNA of the CDR3: TGTGCCACCGGACAGGCGCCGAACAATGAGCAGTTCTTC.

The chain joins TRBV6-1 to TRBJ2-5, with TRBD1 matching 8 bases. Germline loops: CDR1 MNHNS, CDR2 SASEGT. Trimming removed 0 bases from V and 2 bases from J; junction bases left unmatched: 8. The CDR3 extends over 17 amino acids. DNA for the CDR3: TGTGCCAGCAGTGAAGCCCTACTTCGACAGGGGCAAGAGACCCAGTACTTC. Translating it yields CASSEALLRQGQETQYF.

The gene calls are TRBV7-2 and TRBJ2-5, with D perhaps matching TRBD2 (9 bases). V was shortened by 5 bases and J by 5 bases, with 21 bases between the two germline ends. In germline, CDR1 is SGHTA, CDR2 FQGNSA. The CDR3 has 16 amino acids. This CDR3 reads CASSPSGGGGEETQYF. CDR3 DNA: TGTGCCAGCAGCCCCTCAGGGGGCGGGGGGGAGGAGACCCAGTACTTC.

This clone was observed a single time. The genes are TRBV28 and TRBJ2-1, with 8 bases matching TRBD1. V shed 3 bases, J shed 13 bases, and the junction held 8 bases outside the gene matches. The germline gives CDR1 MDHEN, CDR2 SYDVKM. The CDR3 is made up of 13 amino acids. The CDR3 DNA reads as TGTGCCAGCAGTTTGGCCGACAGGGGAGGTCAGTTCTTC. Translating gives CASSLADRGGQFF.

V usage is TRBV7-3 and J usage is TRBJ2-5, with D possibly TRBD1 on 5 matching bases. This CDR3 contains 17 residues. Germline V CDR1 and CDR2: SGHTA, FQGTGA. The V and J ends lost 2 bases and 5 bases respectively, with 21 bases between them. The CDR3 nucleotides are TGTGCCAGCAGCTTAGGGGCCCGGGCGAGCCACCCGGAGACCCAGTACTTC. Amino acid sequence: CASSLGARASHPETQYF. Together with reference TRBV7-3 and TRBJ2-5, the CDR3 gives the full variable domain: GAGVSQTPSNKVTEKGKYVELRCDPISGHTALYWYRQSLGQGPEFLIYFQGTGAADDSGLPNDRFFAVRPEGSVSTLKIQRTERGDSAVYLCASSLGARASHPETQYFGPGTRLLVL.

The rearrangement joins TRBV9 to TRBJ2-2, with D possibly TRBD1 on 5 matching bases. Looked up from germline, CDR1 is SGDLS and CDR2 is YYNGEE. The CDR3 is made up of 15 amino acids. Trimming pared 4 bases from V and 6 bases from J, leaving 16 bases between. The CDR3 loop reads CASSHIDLGAGELFF. For the CDR3, the DNA is TGTGCCAGCAGCCATATAGACTTAGGGGCCGGGGAGCTGTTTTTT.

This clone appeared a single time. In DNA form, the CDR3 reads TGCGCCAGCAGTGACCTATCAGATACGCAGTATTTT. This codes for CASSDLSDTQYF. The chain employs TRBV10-1 and TRBJ2-3; no firm D call. Trimming took off 3 bases at V and 4 bases at J, with 5 bases between the two ends. CDR1 is WNHNN, CDR2 SYGVQD, per germline (reference sequence). The CDR3 extends over 12 amino acids.

The chain is built from TRBV6-6 and TRBJ2-7, with a possible D match to TRBD1 (6 bases). Germline V lookup: CDR1 MNHNY, CDR2 SVGAGI (reference sequence). The CDR3 extends over 12 amino acids. V dropped 6 bases and J dropped 6 bases, with 12 bases sitting between them. The CDR3 region has the DNA TGTGCCAGCAGCGGTACCAGGGGCGAGCAGTACTTC. This sequence encodes CASSGTRGEQYF.

The V gene is TRBV5-1, the J gene TRBJ2-1; the D gene is possibly TRBD2 (6 bases). The germline V gene has CDR1 SGHRS and CDR2 YFSETQ. Trimming removed 0 bases from V and 0 bases from J, with 10 bases in between. The CDR3 is 16 residues long. This CDR3 reads CASSLGGTRSYNEQFF. The CDR3 DNA reads TGCGCCAGCAGCTTGGGCGGGACCCGCTCCTACAATGAGCAGTTCTTC.

This chain links TRBV7-2 with TRBJ1-2, with 7 positions matching TRBD1. Germline lookup yields CDR1 SGHTA and CDR2 FQGNSA. The J segment lost 8 bases and the V segment lost 4 bases, leaving 7 bases of the junction unmatched. The CDR3 extends over 13 amino acids. CDR3 sequence: CASSSPGQRGYTF. CDR3 DNA: TGTGCCAGCAGCTCACCGGGACAGCGGGGCTACACCTTC.

This chain connects TRBV4-3 to TRBJ2-1; a possible D gene is TRBD2 (7 bases). Germline assignment: CDR1 LGHNA and CDR2 YSLEER. This CDR3 has 14 residues. V dropped 0 bases and J dropped 8 bases, with 11 bases sitting between them. CDR3: CASSQEGEGDEQFF. As DNA, the CDR3 is TGCGCCAGCAGCCAAGAGGGGGAGGGGGATGAGCAGTTCTTC.

V and J are TRBV29-1 and TRBJ2-3, with 7 bases that match TRBD2. CDR3 length: 14 amino acids. Trimming took 4 bases from V and 2 from J; bases not matched to a gene: 6. Germline CDR1 reads SQVTM; CDR2 reads ANQGSEA. The CDR3 region is CSVAMSGVTDTQYF. Here the CDR3 DNA reads TGCAGCGTTGCGATGAGCGGGGTCACAGATACGCAGTATTTT.

J is TRBJ2-2 and V is TRBV29-1, with 10 bases identical to TRBD2. The CDR3 is 14 residues long. CDR1 and CDR2 from the germline V gene are SQVTM and ANQGSEA. J gave up 6 bases and V 7 bases, and 8 bases lay outside the gene matches. The DNA for the CDR3 is TGCAGCGCCCAGGAAGCGGGAGGGTCCGGGGAGCTGTTTTTT. As protein: CSAQEAGGSGELFF.